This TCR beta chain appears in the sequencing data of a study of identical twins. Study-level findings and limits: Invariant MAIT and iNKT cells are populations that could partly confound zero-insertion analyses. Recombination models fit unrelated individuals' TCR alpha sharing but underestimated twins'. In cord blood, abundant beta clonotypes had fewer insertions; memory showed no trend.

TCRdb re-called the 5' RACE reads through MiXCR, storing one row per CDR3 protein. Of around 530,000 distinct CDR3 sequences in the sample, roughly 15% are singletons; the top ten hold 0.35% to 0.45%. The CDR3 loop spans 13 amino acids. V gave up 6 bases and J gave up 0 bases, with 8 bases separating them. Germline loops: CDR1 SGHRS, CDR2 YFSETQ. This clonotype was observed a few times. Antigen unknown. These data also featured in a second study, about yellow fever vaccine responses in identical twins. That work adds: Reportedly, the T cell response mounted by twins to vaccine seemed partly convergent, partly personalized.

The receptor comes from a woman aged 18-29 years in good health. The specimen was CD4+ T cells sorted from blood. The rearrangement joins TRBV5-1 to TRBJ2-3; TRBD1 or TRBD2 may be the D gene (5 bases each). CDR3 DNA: TGCGCCAGCAACGAGGGGAGCACAGATACGCAGTATTTT. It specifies CASNEGSTDTQYF.